The 6 T cell receptor beta chains reported below all come from one sample, sequenced in a study of CD8+CD57+ T cells in acquired aplastic anemia (dated by TCRdb to the late 2010s). Sequencing used an Illumina HiSeq 2000. Profiling of TCR beta VDJ combinations and CDR3 sequences used genomic DNA as the template. TCRdb itself trimmed the public reads at Q25 with fastp, ran MiXCR and retained productive beta chains. Entries that share a CDR3 protein sequence are merged under the most common genes and DNA. The sample data list just over 400,000 distinct CDR3 sequences, and approximately 70% of these were observed just once. 4% of the sample goes to the ten largest clones. Sequencing was performed on sorted CD4+, CD8+, or CD8+CD57+ T cells (not recorded which) from PBMCs. The receptors originated from a human donor in good health, serving as a control.

Worth noting for this clonotype: No conserved phenylalanine or tryptophan ends this CDR3, so it is likely a read error. It is unclear where the CDR3 begins or ends on the DNA, so no DNA is shown, and the CDR3 is as TCRdb lists it. The chain is built from TRBV19 and TRBJ1-2; TRBD1 reflects the table's D call only, with no check against the DNA. The CDR3 sequence runs 14 residues, both termini included. Germline CDR1 and CDR2: LNHDA and SQIVND (reference sequence). The CDR3 region is CASTPGDTGAGNTI.

V and J are TRBV15 and TRBJ2-7, with D perhaps matching TRBD1 or TRBD2 (5 bases each). Looked up from germline, CDR1 is LNHNV and CDR2 is YYDKDF (reference sequence). V was cut by 3 bases and J by 3 bases, with 12 bases left in between. The CDR3 consists of 14 residues. The DNA for the CDR3 is TGTGCCACCAGCAGGGGACGCGGCGTCTACGAGCAGTACTTC. It is translated as CATSRGRGVYEQYF.

This sequence joins TRBV12-3 or TRBV12-4 and TRBJ2-1; 9 positions agree with TRBD1. This CDR3 has 14 residues. After removal of 6 bases from V and 8 bases from J, the junction contained 8 bases not matched to a gene. In DNA form, the CDR3 reads TGTGCCAGCAGACTAGGGGACAGGGTCCATGAGCAGTTCTTC. Translation gives CASRLGDRVHEQFF.

The V and J genes are TRBV7-6 and TRBJ1-5; D call uncertain. Trimming took off 2 bases at V and 13 bases at J, with 21 bases between the two ends. The germline gives CDR1 SGHVS, CDR2 FNYEAQ. The CDR3 length is 15 residues. The CDR3 nucleotides read TGTGCCAGCAGCTTACCCTCAGCTGGCTATAATGAGCAGCATTTT. Its protein product is CASSLPSAGYNEQHF.

The chain has TRBV20-1 and TRBJ1-2, with D hard to call. The V end was cut by 7 bases, the J end by 5 bases, with 20 bases between. The germline gives CDR1 DFQATT, CDR2 SNEGSKA (reference sequence). The CDR3 totals 14 residues. The CDR3 reads CSVNSNEQFYGYTF. The CDR3 DNA reads as TGCAGTGTGAACTCCAATGAGCAGTTTTATGGCTACACCTTC.

The V call is TRBV12-3 or TRBV12-4, the J call TRBJ2-7; D is unresolved. CDR3 length: 12 residues. V lost 5 bases and J lost 5, with 10 bases in between. CDR3 loop: CASSHGRDEQYF. CDR3 nucleotides: TGTGCCAGCAGTCACGGACGCGACGAGCAGTACTTC.